The present T cell receptor (beta chain) was sequenced within a study of CXCR3-negative and CXCR3-positive naive CD8 T cells. Study findings and constraints: Comparison of naive subsets found surface CD5 to be comparable, and TCR strength was inferred on the basis of TRB CDR3 properties. Diversity was high in both naive subsets and much lower in memory cells.

About this clonotype itself: The target antigen is unknown.

The CDR3 has 12 amino acids. The germline gives CDR1 SGHAT, CDR2 FQNNGV. The method, 5' RACE with UMI labels, was used to prepare the TRB cDNA libraries. For each CDR3 protein, TCRdb gives one entry from its re-call of the 5' RACE reads, without DNA. This repertoire comprises about 57,000 distinct CDR3 sequences; its ten largest clones make up 23%. V gene TRBV11-2 combines with J gene TRBJ2-7; TCRdb names TRBD2, which stays unverified in the absence of DNA. This sequence was found in a human donor in good health. Some clones in this sample may be carry-over from other donors' samples. Sequenced input: memory CD8+ T cells from blood. CDR3 loop: CASSGSPYEQYF.